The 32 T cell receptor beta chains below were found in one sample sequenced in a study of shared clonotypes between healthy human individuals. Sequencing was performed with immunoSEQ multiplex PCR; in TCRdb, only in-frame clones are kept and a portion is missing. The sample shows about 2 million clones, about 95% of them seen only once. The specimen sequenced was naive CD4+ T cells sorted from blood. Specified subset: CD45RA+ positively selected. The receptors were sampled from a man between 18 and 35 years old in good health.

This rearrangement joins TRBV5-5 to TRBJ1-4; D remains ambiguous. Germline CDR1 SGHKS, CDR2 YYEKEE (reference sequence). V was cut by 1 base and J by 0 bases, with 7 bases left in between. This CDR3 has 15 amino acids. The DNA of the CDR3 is TGTGCCAGCAGCTTGCGATTCGCAACTAATGAAAAACTGTTTTTT. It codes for CASSLRFATNEKLFF.

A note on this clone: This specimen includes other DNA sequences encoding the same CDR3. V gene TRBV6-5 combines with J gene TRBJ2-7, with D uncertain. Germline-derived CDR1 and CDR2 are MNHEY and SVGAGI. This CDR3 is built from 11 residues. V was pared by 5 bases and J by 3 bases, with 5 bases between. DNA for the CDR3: TGTGCCAGCAGTCGCAACTACGAGCAGTACTTC. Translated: CASSRNYEQYF.

The CDR3 bases are TGCGCCAGCAGCCAAGTAGGCAGTCTCGGGCAGTTCTTC. Translated, it gives CASSQVGSLGQFF. This rearrangement joins TRBV4-3 to TRBJ2-1, with no clear D. CDR3 length: 13 residues. The germline gives CDR1 LGHNA, CDR2 YSLEER. Trimming removed 1 base from V and 12 bases from J, with 13 bases in between.

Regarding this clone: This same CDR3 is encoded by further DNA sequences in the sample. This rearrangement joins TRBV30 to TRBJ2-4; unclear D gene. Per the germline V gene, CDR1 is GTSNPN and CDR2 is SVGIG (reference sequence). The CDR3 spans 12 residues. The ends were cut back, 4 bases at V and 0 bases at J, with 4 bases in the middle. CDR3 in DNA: TGTGCCTGGAAAGGAGCCAAAAACATTCAGTACTTC. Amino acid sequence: CAWKGAKNIQYF.

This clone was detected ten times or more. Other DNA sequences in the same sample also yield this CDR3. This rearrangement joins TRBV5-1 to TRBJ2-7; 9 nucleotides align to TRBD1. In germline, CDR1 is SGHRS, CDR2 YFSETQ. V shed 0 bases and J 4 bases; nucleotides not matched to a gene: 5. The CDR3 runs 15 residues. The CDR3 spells CASSLAGQGIYEQYF. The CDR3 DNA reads TGCGCCAGCAGCTTGGCCGGACAGGGGATTTACGAGCAGTACTTC.

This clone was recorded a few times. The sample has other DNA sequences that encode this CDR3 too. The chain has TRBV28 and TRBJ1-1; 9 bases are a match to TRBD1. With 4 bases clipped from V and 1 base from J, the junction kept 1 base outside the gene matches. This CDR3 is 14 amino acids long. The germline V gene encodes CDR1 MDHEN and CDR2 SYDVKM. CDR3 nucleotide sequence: TGTGCCAGCAGTTCGGGACAGGGGAACACTGAAGCTTTCTTT. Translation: CASSSGQGNTEAFF.

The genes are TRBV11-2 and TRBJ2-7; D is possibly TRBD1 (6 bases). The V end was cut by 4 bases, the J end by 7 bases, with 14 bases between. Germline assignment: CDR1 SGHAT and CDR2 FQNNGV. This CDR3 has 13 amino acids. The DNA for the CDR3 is TGTGCCAGCAGCTCACAGGGTAGCTCGGAGCAGTACTTC. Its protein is CASSSQGSSEQYF. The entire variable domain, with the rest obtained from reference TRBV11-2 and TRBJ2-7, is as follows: EAGVAQSPRYKIIEKRQSVAFWCNPISGHATLYWYQQILGQGPKLLIQFQNNGVVDDSQLPKDRFSAERLKGVDSTLKIQPAKLEDSAVYLCASSSQGSSEQYFGPGTRLTVT.

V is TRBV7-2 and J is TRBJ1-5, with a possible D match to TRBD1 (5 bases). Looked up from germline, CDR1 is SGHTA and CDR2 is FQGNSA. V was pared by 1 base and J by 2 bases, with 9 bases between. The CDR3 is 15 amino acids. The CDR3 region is CASSLGGERNQPQHF. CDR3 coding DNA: TGTGCCAGCAGCTTAGGAGGGGAGCGCAATCAGCCCCAGCATTTT.

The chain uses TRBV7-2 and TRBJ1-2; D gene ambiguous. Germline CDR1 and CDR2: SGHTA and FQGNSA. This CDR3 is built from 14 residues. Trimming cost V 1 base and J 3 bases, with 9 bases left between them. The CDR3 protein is CASSLVQIDYGYTF. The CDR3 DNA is TGTGCCAGCAGCTTAGTTCAGATAGACTATGGCTACACCTTC.

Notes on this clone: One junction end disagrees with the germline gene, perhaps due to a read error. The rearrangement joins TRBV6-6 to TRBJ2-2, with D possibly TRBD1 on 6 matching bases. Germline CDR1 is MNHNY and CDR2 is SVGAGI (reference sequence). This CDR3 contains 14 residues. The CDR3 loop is CASRGRLNTGELFF. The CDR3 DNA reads TGCGCCAGCAGGGGCAGATTGAACACCGGGGAGCTGTTTTTT.

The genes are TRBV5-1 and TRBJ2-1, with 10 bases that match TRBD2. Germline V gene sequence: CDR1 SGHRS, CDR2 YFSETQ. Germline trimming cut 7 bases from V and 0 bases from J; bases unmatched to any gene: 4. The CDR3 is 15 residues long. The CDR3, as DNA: TGCGCCAGCGGAGTAGCGGGGGGCTCCTACAATGAGCAGTTCTTC. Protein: CASGVAGGSYNEQFF.

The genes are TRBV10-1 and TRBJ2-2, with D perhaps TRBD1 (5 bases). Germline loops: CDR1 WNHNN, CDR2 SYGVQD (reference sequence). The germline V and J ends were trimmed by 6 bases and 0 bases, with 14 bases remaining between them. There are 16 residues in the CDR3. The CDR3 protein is CASSDSGLTNTGELFF. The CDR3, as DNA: TGCGCCAGCAGCGATTCAGGGCTTACGAACACCGGGGAGCTGTTTTTT.

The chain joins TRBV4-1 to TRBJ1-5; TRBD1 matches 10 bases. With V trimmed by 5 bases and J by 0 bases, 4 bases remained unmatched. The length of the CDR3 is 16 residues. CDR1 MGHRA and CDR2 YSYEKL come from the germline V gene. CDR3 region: CASSTGTGVSNQPQHF. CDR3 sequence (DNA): TGCGCCAGCAGCACAGGGACAGGGGTTAGCAATCAGCCCCAGCATTTT.

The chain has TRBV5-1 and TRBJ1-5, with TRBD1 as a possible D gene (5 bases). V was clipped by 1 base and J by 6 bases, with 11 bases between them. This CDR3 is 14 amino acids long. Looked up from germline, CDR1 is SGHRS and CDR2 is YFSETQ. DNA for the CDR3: TGCGCCAGCAGCTTGACACATGGGGGTCAGCCCCAGCATTTT. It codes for CASSLTHGGQPQHF.

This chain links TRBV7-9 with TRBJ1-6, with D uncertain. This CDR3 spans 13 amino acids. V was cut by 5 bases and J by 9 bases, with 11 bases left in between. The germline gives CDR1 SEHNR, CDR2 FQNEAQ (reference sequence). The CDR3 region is CASSLLSGSPLHF. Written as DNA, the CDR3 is TGTGCCAGCAGCCTCTTGAGTGGTTCACCCCTCCACTTT.

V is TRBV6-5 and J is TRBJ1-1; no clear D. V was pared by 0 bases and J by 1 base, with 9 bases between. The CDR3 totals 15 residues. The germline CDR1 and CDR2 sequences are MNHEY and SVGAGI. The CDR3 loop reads CASSYSILGNTEAFF. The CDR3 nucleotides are TGTGCCAGCAGTTACTCGATCCTGGGGAACACTGAAGCTTTCTTT.

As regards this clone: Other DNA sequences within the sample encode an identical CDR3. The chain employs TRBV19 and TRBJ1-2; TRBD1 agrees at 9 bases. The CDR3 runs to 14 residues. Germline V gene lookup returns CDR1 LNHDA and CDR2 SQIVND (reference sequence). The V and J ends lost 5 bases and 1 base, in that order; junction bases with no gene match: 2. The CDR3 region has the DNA TGTGCCAGTAGTCCGGGACAGGGTAACTATGGCTACACCTTC. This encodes CASSPGQGNYGYTF.

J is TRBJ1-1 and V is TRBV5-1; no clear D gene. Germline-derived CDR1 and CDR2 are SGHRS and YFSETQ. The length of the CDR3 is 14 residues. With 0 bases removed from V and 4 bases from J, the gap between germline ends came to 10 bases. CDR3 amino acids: CASSLVSGITEAFF. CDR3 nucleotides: TGCGCCAGCAGCTTGGTATCGGGAATCACTGAAGCTTTCTTT.

This CDR3 reads CASSESRVHEQYF. CDR3 sequence (DNA): TGTGCCAGCAGTGAATCTAGGGTCCACGAGCAGTACTTC. The chain has TRBV25-1 and TRBJ2-7; the D is unclear. V gave up 1 base and J gave up 5 bases, with 9 bases separating them. This CDR3 is 13 amino acids long. Looked up from germline, CDR1 is MGHDK and CDR2 is SYGVNS.

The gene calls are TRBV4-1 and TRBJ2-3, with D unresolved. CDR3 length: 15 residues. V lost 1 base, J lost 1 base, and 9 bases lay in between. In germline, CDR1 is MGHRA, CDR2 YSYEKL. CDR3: CASSQVVVGTDTQYF. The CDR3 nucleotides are TGCGCCAGCAGCCAAGTGGTGGTTGGCACAGATACGCAGTATTTT.

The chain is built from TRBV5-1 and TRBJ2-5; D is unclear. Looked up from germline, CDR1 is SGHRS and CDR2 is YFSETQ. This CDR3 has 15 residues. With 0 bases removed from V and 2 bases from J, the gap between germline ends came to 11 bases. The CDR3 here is CASSLVGSQQETQYF. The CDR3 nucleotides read TGCGCCAGCAGCTTGGTGGGCAGCCAACAAGAGACCCAGTACTTC.

The CDR3 protein is CASSTRQGSGGYTF. CDR3 sequence (DNA): TGCGCCAGCAGCACCAGACAGGGTTCGGGTGGCTACACCTTC. The rearrangement links TRBV5-1 to TRBJ1-2; 7 positions agree with TRBD1. Germline values: CDR1 SGHRS, CDR2 YFSETQ. Trimming cost V 4 bases and J 7 bases; bases outside gene matches: 10. The CDR3 runs to 14 residues.

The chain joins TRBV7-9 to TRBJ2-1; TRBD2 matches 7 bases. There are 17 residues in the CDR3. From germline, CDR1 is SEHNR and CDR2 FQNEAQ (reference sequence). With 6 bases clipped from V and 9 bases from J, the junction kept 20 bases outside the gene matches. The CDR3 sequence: CASSRSGASGQSGEQFF. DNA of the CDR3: TGTGCCAGCAGTCGCAGCGGGGCTAGCGGTCAAAGTGGTGAGCAGTTCTTC.

The CDR3 loop is CASSSTSGAIYEQYF. In nucleotides, the CDR3 is TGTGCCAGTAGTTCGACTAGCGGGGCAATCTACGAGCAGTACTTC. This chain joins TRBV19 and TRBJ2-7, with TRBD2 matching over 11 bases. In germline, CDR1 is LNHDA, CDR2 SQIVND (reference sequence). V trimming: 5 bases; J trimming: 3 bases; junction bases outside the gene matches: 6. This CDR3 has 15 amino acids.

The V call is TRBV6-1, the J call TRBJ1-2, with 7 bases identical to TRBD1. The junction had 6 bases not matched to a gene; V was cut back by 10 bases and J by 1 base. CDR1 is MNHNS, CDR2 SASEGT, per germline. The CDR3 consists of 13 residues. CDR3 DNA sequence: TGTGCCACACGACAGGGCTATAACTATGGCTACACCTTC. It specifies CATRQGYNYGYTF.

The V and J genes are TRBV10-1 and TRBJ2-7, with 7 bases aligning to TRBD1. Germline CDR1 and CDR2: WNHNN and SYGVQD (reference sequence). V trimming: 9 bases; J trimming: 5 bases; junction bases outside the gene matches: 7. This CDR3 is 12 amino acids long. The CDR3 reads CARNRGSHEQYF. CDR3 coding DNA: TGCGCCAGGAACAGGGGTTCCCACGAGCAGTACTTC.

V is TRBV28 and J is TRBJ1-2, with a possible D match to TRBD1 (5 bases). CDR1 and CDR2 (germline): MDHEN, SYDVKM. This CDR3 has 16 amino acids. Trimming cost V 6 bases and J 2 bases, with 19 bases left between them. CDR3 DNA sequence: TGTGCCAGCAGGAGGGGCAGGGAACCCAGGAACTATGGCTACACCTTC. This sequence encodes CASRRGREPRNYGYTF.

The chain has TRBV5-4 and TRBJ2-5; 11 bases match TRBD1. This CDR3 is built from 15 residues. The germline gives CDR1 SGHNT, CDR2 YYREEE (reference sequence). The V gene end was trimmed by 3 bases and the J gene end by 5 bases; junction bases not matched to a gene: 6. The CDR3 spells CASSSWTGGQETQYF. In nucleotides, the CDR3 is TGTGCCAGCAGCTCATGGACAGGGGGCCAGGAGACCCAGTACTTC.

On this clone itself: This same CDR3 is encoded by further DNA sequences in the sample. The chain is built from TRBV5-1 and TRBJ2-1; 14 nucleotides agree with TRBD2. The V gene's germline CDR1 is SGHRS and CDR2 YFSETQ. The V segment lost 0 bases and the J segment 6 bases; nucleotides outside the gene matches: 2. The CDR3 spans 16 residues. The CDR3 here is CASSLAGLAGGNEQFF. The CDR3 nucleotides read TGCGCCAGCAGCTTGGCCGGACTAGCGGGAGGCAATGAGCAGTTCTTC. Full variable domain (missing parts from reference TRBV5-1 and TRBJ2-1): KAGVTQTPRYLIKTRGQQVTLSCSPISGHRSVSWYQQTPGQGLQFLFEYFSETQRNKGNFPGRFSGRQFSNSRSEMNVSTLELGDSALYLCASSLAGLAGGNEQFFGPGTRLTVL.

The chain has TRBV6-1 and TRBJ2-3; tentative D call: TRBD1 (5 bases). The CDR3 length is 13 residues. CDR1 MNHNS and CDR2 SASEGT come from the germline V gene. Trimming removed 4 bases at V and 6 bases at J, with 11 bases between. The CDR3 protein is CASSVSRQDTQYF. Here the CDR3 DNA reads TGTGCCAGCAGTGTTAGCCGACAGGATACGCAGTATTTT.

This CDR3 is CASSSRDSRFEPQHF. The CDR3, as DNA: TGTGCCAGCAGCTCTAGGGACAGCCGTTTTGAGCCCCAGCATTTT. This chain uses TRBV9 with TRBJ1-5, with 7 bases matching TRBD1. Germline V lookup: CDR1 SGDLS, CDR2 YYNGEE. Unmatched junction bases numbered 12, after V lost 4 bases and J lost 8 bases. This CDR3 spans 15 amino acids. The variable domain in full, completed from reference TRBV9 and TRBJ1-5, reads DSGVTQTPKHLITATGQRVTLRCSPRSGDLSVYWYQQSLDQGLQFLIQYYNGEERAKGNILERFSAQQFPDLHSELNLSSLELGDSALYFCASSSRDSRFEPQHFGDGTRLSIL.

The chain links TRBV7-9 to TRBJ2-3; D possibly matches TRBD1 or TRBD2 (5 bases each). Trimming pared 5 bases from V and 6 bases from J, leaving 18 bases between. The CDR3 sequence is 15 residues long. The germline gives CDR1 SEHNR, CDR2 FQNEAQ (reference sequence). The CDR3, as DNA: TGTGCCAGCAGCCTGATAGACAGAGGGCGGGATACGCAGTATTTT. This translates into CASSLIDRGRDTQYF. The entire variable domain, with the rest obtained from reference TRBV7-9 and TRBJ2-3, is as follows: DTGVSQNPRHKITKRGQNVTFRCDPISEHNRLYWYRQTLGQGPEFLTYFQNEAQLEKSRLLSDRFSAERPKGSFSTLEIQRTEQGDSAMYLCASSLIDRGRDTQYFGPGTRLTVL.